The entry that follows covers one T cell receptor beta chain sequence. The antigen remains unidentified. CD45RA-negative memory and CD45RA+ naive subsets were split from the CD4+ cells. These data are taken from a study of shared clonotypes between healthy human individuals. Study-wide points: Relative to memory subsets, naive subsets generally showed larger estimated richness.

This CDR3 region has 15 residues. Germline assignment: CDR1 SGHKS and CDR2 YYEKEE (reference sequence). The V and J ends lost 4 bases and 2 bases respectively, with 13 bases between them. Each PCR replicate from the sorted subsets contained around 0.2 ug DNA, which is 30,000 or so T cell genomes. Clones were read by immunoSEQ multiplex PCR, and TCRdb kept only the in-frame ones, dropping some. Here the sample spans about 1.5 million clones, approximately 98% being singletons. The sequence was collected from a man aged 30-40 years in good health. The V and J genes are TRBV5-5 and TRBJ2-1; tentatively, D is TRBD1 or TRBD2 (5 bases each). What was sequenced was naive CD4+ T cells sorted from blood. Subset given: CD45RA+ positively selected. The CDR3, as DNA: TGTGCCAGCAGCCCCCGGGGCTTAACCTACAATGAGCAGTTCTTC. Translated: CASSPRGLTYNEQFF.